One T cell receptor beta chain is described in this entry. Its target is unknown. This entry is derived from a study of cytomegalovirus exposure and HLA in healthy donors. PCR amplification relied on 60 Vbeta primers (plus 13 Jbeta primers). The data were produced by immunoSEQ multiplex PCR, yet TCRdb's version contains in-frame clones alone and is incomplete. Of 200,000 to 250,000 clones listed, about 82% are singletons. The junction had 1 base not matched to a gene; V was cut back by 4 bases and J by 8 bases. The CDR3 is made up of 11 amino acids. Germline CDR1 is KGHSH and CDR2 is LQKENI. Study-wide points: A later analysis found common viral pathogens apparently linked to several of the most significant clusters. In an earlier analysis, most TCR beta V segments were productive about 90% or about 30% of the time. Highly shared variants forming one cluster were likely a sequencing artifact. Listed as cytomegalovirus-associated were 150 or so TCR beta chains.

The TCR was taken from a man in his thirties or forties in good health and CMV-seronegative. V and J are TRBV18 and TRBJ1-1; 7 bases align to TRBD1. The sequenced material came from PBMCs. The CDR3 region has the DNA TGTGCCAGCTCACTACAGGGGGAAGCTTTCTTT. Amino acid sequence: CASSLQGEAFF. Variable domain in full (rest from reference TRBV18 and TRBJ1-1): NAGVMQNPRHLVRRRGQEARLRCSPMKGHSHVYWYRQLPEEGLKFMVYLQKENIIDESGMPKERFSAEFPKEGPSILRIQQVVRGDSAAYFCASSLQGEAFFGQGTRLTVV.